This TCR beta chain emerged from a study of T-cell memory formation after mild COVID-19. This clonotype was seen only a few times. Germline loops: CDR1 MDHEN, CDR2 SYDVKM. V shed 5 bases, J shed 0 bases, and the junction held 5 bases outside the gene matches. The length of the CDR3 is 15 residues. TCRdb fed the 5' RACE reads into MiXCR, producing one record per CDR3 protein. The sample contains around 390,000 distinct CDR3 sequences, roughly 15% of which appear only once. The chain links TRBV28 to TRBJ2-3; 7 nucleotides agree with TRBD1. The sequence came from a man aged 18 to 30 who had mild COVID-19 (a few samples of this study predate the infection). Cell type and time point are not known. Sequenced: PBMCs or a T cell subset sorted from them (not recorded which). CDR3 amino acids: CASSLPTGSTDTQYF. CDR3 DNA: TGTGCCAGCAGTCTCCCGACAGGGAGCACAGATACGCAGTATTTT.